The rows below give T cell receptor beta chains drawn from one sample of a study of coeliac disease. Using immunoSEQ multiplex PCR, the repertoire was profiled, and TCRdb retains in-frame clones only, with some absent. The sample yields about 4,900 clones, 69% seen once. Sequenced material: lymphocytes from the gut lamina propria. The receptors originated from a woman in her 40s. Each CDR3 is given with its conserved first and last residue. D genes are given only for firm matches. Size values are once, few and many counts, or a class for expanded clones, and some rows have none.

j_gene,d_gene,v_gene,abundance,CDR3nt,CDR3aa
TRBJ2-2,-,TRBV7-2,few,TGTGCCAGCAGCCCCACAGCTAGCGTCGGCGGGGAGCTGTTTTTT,CASSPTASVGGELFF
TRBJ1-1,TRBD1,TRBV29-1,-,TGCAGCGTTTCCGGGACAGGGCTGAACACTGAAGCTTTCTTT,CSVSGTGLNTEAFF
TRBJ2-2,-,TRBV5-1,few,TGCGCCAGCAGCACCCAGGGGAGCGGCACCGGGGAGCTGTTTTTT,CASSTQGSGTGELFF
TRBJ2-3,TRBD2,TRBV28,-,TGTGCCAGCACCGAGGGGGGGGCGGGAGGAGGTTTGGATACGCAGTATTTT,CASTEGGAGGGLDTQYF
TRBJ2-1,TRBD2,TRBV7-3,-,TGTGCCAGCAGCCTGCTAGCGGGAGGGATTTTCAATGAGCAGTTCTTC,CASSLLAGGIFNEQFF
TRBJ2-3,TRBD2,TRBV14,-,TGTGCCAGCAGCCCACGGCTGGGACTAGCGGGAAAAAGCACAGATACGCAGTATTTT,CASSPRLGLAGKSTDTQYF
TRBJ2-3,TRBD2,TRBV19,once,TGTGCCAGTAGGGAACTAGCGGCGGGCGAGGCGCAGTATTTT,CASRELAAGEAQYF
TRBJ2-1,TRBD1,TRBV19,-,TGTGCCAGTAGTATCAGTTCCAGACTCCAAACAGGGGGCTTCAATGAGCAGTTCTTC,CASSISSRLQTGGFNEQFF
TRBJ2-3,-,TRBV20-1,-,TGCAGTGCTACTTCGGGGAATACGCAGTATTTT,CSATSGNTQYF
TRBJ2-3,-,TRBV9,-,TGTGCCAGCAGCGTAGTCCACAACACAGATACGCAGTATTTT,CASSVVHNTDTQYF
TRBJ1-1,-,TRBV5-4,-,TGTGCCAGCAGCTTGCAGGGAATGAACACTGAAGCTTTCTTT,CASSLQGMNTEAFF
TRBJ1-1,TRBD1,TRBV18,-,TGTGCCAGCTCGGACAGGGGCACTGAAGCTTTCTTT,CASSDRGTEAFF
TRBJ2-5,TRBD2,TRBV5-1,-,TGCGCCAGCAGCGGGGGTGCAGCTAGCGGGAGAGAGACCCAGTACTTC,CASSGGAASGRETQYF
TRBJ2-7,-,TRBV7-3,-,TGTGCCAGCAGCTTAATGCCCGGGGAGAGGTACGAGCAGTACTTC,CASSLMPGERYEQYF
TRBJ2-1,-,TRBV7-2,few,TGTGCCAGCAGTTCGATGACTCCCCTAGGGGATGAGCAGTTCTTC,CASSSMTPLGDEQFF
TRBJ1-2,-,TRBV15,once,TGTGCCACCAGCAGAGAAGCGGGGGAAATGATCTATGGCTACACCTTC,CATSREAGEMIYGYTF
TRBJ2-1,TRBD2,TRBV11-2,-,TGTGCCAGCAGCCATATAGCGGGAGTATTTTTCAATGAGCAGTTCTTC,CASSHIAGVFFNEQFF
TRBJ2-1,TRBD2,TRBV28,-,TGTGCCAGCAGTTTATTCCCCTTATCCGGCGGGAGGGCCCAAAATGAGCAGTTCTTC,CASSLFPLSGGRAQNEQFF
TRBJ2-5,-,TRBV2,-,TGTGCCAGCAGTTTTGTGCAGGAGACCCAGTACTTC,CASSFVQETQYF
TRBJ1-4,-,TRBV28,-,TGTGCCAGCAGTTTCACTGGCCCAGGTGAAAAACTGTTTTTT,CASSFTGPGEKLFF
TRBJ2-6,-,TRBV29-1,-,TGCAGCGTTCTTGCGGGGGCCAACGTCCTGACTTTC,CSVLAGANVLTF
TRBJ2-1,TRBD1,TRBV5-1,once,TGCGCCAGCAGCTCTTTCCCGGGACAGCGAATAAGTAATGAGCAGTTCTTC,CASSSFPGQRISNEQFF
TRBJ2-1,TRBD2,TRBV30,-,TGTGCCTGGAGTCCTAGCGGGAGCCATGAGCAGTTCTTC,CAWSPSGSHEQFF
TRBJ1-4,-,TRBV5-6,-,TGTGCCAGCAGCTCAAGACAGTTCCGAACTAATGAAAAACTGTTTTTT,CASSSRQFRTNEKLFF
TRBJ2-7,TRBD1,TRBV27,-,TGTGCCAGCAGTTTATACCCCCGGACAGGAACCTACGAGCAGTACTTC,CASSLYPRTGTYEQYF
TRBJ2-1,TRBD2,TRBV5-6,-,TGTGCCAGCAGCTTGATATTAGCGGGAAGTGATGAGCAGTTCTTC,CASSLILAGSDEQFF
TRBJ2-7,TRBD1,TRBV7-2,-,TGTGCCAGCAGCCCGTTCCGGGACAGGCCCTACGAGCAGTACTTC,CASSPFRDRPYEQYF
TRBJ1-5,-,TRBV10-3,-,TGTGCCATCAGCCAAGGGACAACCAATCAGCCCCAGCATTTT,CAISQGTTNQPQHF
TRBJ1-1,TRBD1,TRBV7-2,-,TGTGCCAGCAAAGGACAGGGGATGAACACTGAAGCTTTCTTT,CASKGQGMNTEAFF
TRBJ2-7,TRBD2,TRBV11-2,-,TGTGCCAGCAGCTTAGCGGGAGGGTATACCTACGAGCAGTACTTC,CASSLAGGYTYEQYF
TRBJ1-2,-,TRBV28,-,TGTGCCAGCAGTTTAGGCAGCTATGGCTACACCTTC,CASSLGSYGYTF
TRBJ1-5,-,TRBV28,once,TGTGCCAGCAGTTTTAGTTCGGGTGATAGCAATCAGCCCCAGCATTTT,CASSFSSGDSNQPQHF
TRBJ2-7,-,TRBV18,-,TGTGCCAGCTCACCACTCGGGTCCTACGAGCAGTACTTC,CASSPLGSYEQYF
TRBJ2-7,TRBD2,TRBV7-6,-,TGTGCCAGCAGCCTAAGTGGGGCAGCGGGAGGCGAGCAGTACTTC,CASSLSGAAGGEQYF
TRBJ2-1,-,TRBV19,once,TGTGCCAGCAGTTTGGTCGGGGGTGCCCAGTTCTTC,CASSLVGGAQFF
TRBJ2-7,TRBD1,TRBV30,-,TGTGCCTGGAGTCTCGGACAGGGTTACCACGAGCAGTACTTC,CAWSLGQGYHEQYF
TRBJ2-3,TRBD2,TRBV29-1,-,TGCAGCGTTAGGACTAGCGGGGGCACAGATACGCAGTATTTT,CSVRTSGGTDTQYF
TRBJ2-5,TRBD1,TRBV7-2,-,TGTGCCAGCAGCTCACCTCGGACAGGGGGCCAGACCCAGTACTTC,CASSSPRTGGQTQYF
TRBJ2-3,-,TRBV9,-,TGTGCCAGCAGCGGGACAGCTTCTAGCACAGATACGCAGTATTTT,CASSGTASSTDTQYF
TRBJ2-1,TRBD2,TRBV4-3,-,TGCGCCAGCAGCCAAGAATCTCCCACTAGCGGGAGGACCCGTTCCTACAATGAGCAGTTCTTC,CASSQESPTSGRTRSYNEQFF
TRBJ2-7,TRBD1,TRBV19,-,TGTGCCAGTAGTATCCCGGACAGGGTAGGGGAGCAGTACTTC,CASSIPDRVGEQYF
TRBJ2-2,-,TRBV7-6,few,TGTGCCAGCAGCTTATCGACTTGGGACACCGGGGAGCTGTTTTTT,CASSLSTWDTGELFF
TRBJ2-3,TRBD1,TRBV5-4,-,TGTGCCAGCAGCTTGTATAAGGGGGCTAGCACAGATACGCAGTATTTT,CASSLYKGASTDTQYF
TRBJ1-1,TRBD1,TRBV4-3,-,TGCGCCAGCAGCCAAGAAACCCCAGGACAGGAGGGCACTGAAGCTTTCTTT,CASSQETPGQEGTEAFF
TRBJ1-5,TRBD1,TRBV9,-,TGTGCCAGCAGCGTAGATGGGACAGGGAATCAGCCCCAGCATTTT,CASSVDGTGNQPQHF
TRBJ2-7,TRBD1,TRBV19,once,TGTGCCAGTAGTATAGCGTACGGGACAGGGGACGAGCAGTACTTC,CASSIAYGTGDEQYF
TRBJ1-5,-,TRBV18,once,TGTGCCAGCTCACCTTCAGGGGTTAATCTAGGTCAGCCCCAGCATTTT,CASSPSGVNLGQPQHF
TRBJ2-5,-,TRBV5-4,-,TGTGCCAGCAGCTTGGAACAGACCGAGACCCAGTACTTC,CASSLEQTETQYF
TRBJ2-1,-,TRBV20-1,-,TGCAGTGCTAGTTTACCGGATGAGCAGTTCTTC,CSASLPDEQFF
TRBJ1-6,TRBD1,TRBV18,-,TGTGCCAGCTCACCAGTGGGACAGGGAGATTCGCCCCTCCACTTT,CASSPVGQGDSPLHF
TRBJ2-3,TRBD2,TRBV27,-,TGTGCCAGCAGTCGGGGAGGTACGCGGGAGGGGGGAGATACGCAGTATTTT,CASSRGGTREGGDTQYF
TRBJ2-3,-,TRBV11-1,once,TGTGCCAGCAGCTTAGCGGGAGGCACAGATACGCAGTATTTT,CASSLAGGTDTQYF
TRBJ1-5,-,TRBV6-6,few,TGTGCCAGCAGTTACTCAAGAGGGAGCAATCAGCCCCAGCATTTT,CASSYSRGSNQPQHF
TRBJ2-3,-,TRBV18,-,TGTGCCAGCACCACCGGAGGCACAGATACGCAGTATTTT,CASTTGGTDTQYF
TRBJ1-5,-,TRBV9,few,TGTGCCAGCAGCGAAGGACTAAATCAGCCCCAGCATTTT,CASSEGLNQPQHF
TRBJ2-2,-,TRBV5-1,few,TGCGCCAGCAGCTTGTCGGACACCTCCCTCGGGGAGCTGTTTTTT,CASSLSDTSLGELFF
TRBJ2-7,-,TRBV7-8,-,TGTGCCAGCAGTACCCGCCGGGACAAAGATAACGAGCAGTACTTC,CASSTRRDKDNEQYF
TRBJ2-5,-,TRBV7-9,-,TGTGCCAGCAGCTTAGGTCGGGGCCAAGAGACCCAGTACTTC,CASSLGRGQETQYF
TRBJ2-1,TRBD2,TRBV7-3,once,TGTGCCAGCAGGAGGACTAGCGGGGAGTCTGGTGAGCAGTTCTTC,CASRRTSGESGEQFF